This record looks at one T cell receptor beta chain sequence and its context. These data come from a study of blood T cell repertoires in COVID-19. About the study: COVID-19 samples from acute and convalescent phases originated in the United States, Italy and Spain.

The germline V gene has CDR1 MNHEY and CDR2 SMNVEV (reference sequence). V lost 6 bases, J lost 8 bases, and 9 bases stayed unmatched. The CDR3 spans 14 residues. Participant reports of clinical history set cohort assignment. As handled by the study authors: Nucleated cell number was recorded as an estimate derived from reference gene primer amplification. Data came from immunoSEQ multiplex PCR; TCRdb stores just in-frame clones and leaves some out. V and J calls and clone size are as listed in that table; D and trimming were resolved from the DNA. The sample includes 350,000 or so clones, 86% of them seen just once.

The sequenced material came from PBMCs or T cells enriched from blood (not recorded which). The V gene is TRBV27, the J gene TRBJ1-5, with 8 bases aligning to TRBD1. This receptor was taken from a woman in her thirties or forties with acute COVID-19. The CDR3 loop is CASSSGQGEKPQHF. CDR3 DNA sequence: TGTGCCAGCAGCTCCGGACAGGGTGAGAAGCCCCAGCATTTT.